This T cell receptor (beta chain) stems from a study of blood T cell repertoires in COVID-19. Study as a whole: PBMCs, B-cell-depleted T cells, or T cells provided the cDNA or gDNA that made up the material.

Germline assignment: CDR1 MDHEN and CDR2 SYDVKM. V shed 3 bases and J 6 bases; nucleotides not matched to a gene: 17. The CDR3 runs 20 residues. How the authors handled the data: Amplification from reference gene primers served as the basis for estimated nucleated cell counts. The table came from immunoSEQ multiplex PCR; TCRdb's copy has only in-frame clones and leaves some out. D and trimming come from the DNA, and the V and J calls and clone size come from that table. The table shows under 200,000 clones, with more than 80% occurring only once. This clone was counted a few times. The sequencing input was peripheral blood. The clonotype was recovered from a man aged 45-60 years with acute or convalescent COVID-19. This chain connects TRBV28 to TRBJ2-2; 12 bases line up with TRBD2. The CDR3 reads CASSFSLAGGKGVAPGELFF. DNA for the CDR3: TGTGCCAGCAGTTTCAGCCTAGCGGGAGGGAAAGGGGTTGCTCCCGGGGAGCTGTTTTTT.